This TCR beta chain was found in a study of blood T cells in healthy people across ages. General observations from the study: Observed TCR beta diversity per million T cells went down as age went up. This fall followed a roughly linear course with age. The donors' CMV status was not determined, possibly confounding changes in expanded clonotypes.

This clonotype occurred a few times. What it binds is unknown. Germline CDR1 reads SNHLY; CDR2 reads FYNNEI. This CDR3 contains 15 residues. J was trimmed by 3 bases and V by 1 base; bases with no gene match: 4. Primers used in a second PCR of about 6 to 11 cycles were a sample-barcoded 5' primer and a J-beta primer mix. TCRdb independently ran MiXCR on the 5' RACE reads; one entry per CDR3 protein. The repertoire holds 850,000 to 1,000,000 distinct CDR3 sequences, with 40% to 60% as singletons. Peripheral blood samples of roughly 9.8 milliliters were drawn from each donor. The sequenced sample was blood. The chain links TRBV2 to TRBJ2-7, with 9 bases matching TRBD1. This receptor was identified in a young man in good health. The CDR3: CASSEEGTGFYEQYF. The DNA for the CDR3 is TGTGCCAGCAGTGAAGAAGGGACAGGGTTCTACGAGCAGTACTTC.